Listed below are T cell receptor beta chains from one sample, sequenced in a study of cytomegalovirus exposure and HLA in healthy donors. Sequenced by immunoSEQ multiplex PCR; TCRdb stores in-frame clones only, minus some. The profile shows 35,000 to 40,000 clones, around three fifths of them singletons. Material for sequencing was PBMCs. These receptors all stem from a man aged 45-65 years in good health and CMV-seropositive. CDR3s include the opening cysteine and the closing phenylalanine or tryptophan. The D gene is left open where the match is weak. Clone size is shown for a subset of rows, as once, few, many or a class of expanded clone.

size: .
D: .
J: TRBJ2-2
V: TRBV11-2
CDR3: CASSLVSTNTGELFF
DNA: TGTGCCAGCAGCTTGGTCTCTACCAACACCGGGGAGCTGTTTTTT

size: .
D: .
J: TRBJ1-6
V: TRBV11-2
CDR3: CASSYFGQRSSYNSPLHF
DNA: TGTGCCAGCAGCTACTTCGGACAGAGGAGCTCCTATAATTCACCCCTCCACTTT

size: few
D: TRBD2
J: TRBJ2-5
V: TRBV4-2
CDR3: CASSPRTSGEETQYF
DNA: TGTGCCAGCAGCCCTCGGACTAGCGGGGAAGAGACCCAGTACTTC

size: .
D: .
J: TRBJ2-5
V: TRBV28
CDR3: CASSQPGGFRETQYF
DNA: TGTGCCAGCAGTCAGCCAGGGGGGTTTCGGGAGACCCAGTACTTC

size: few
D: TRBD2
J: TRBJ2-7
V: TRBV9
CDR3: CASSLLAGNTYEQYF
DNA: TGTGCCAGCAGCTTACTAGCGGGGAACACCTACGAGCAGTACTTC

size: .
D: .
J: TRBJ1-2
V: TRBV11-2
CDR3: CASSLASPGYGYTF
DNA: TGTGCCAGCAGCTTAGCCTCCCCAGGGTATGGCTACACCTTC

size: .
D: .
J: TRBJ1-2
V: TRBV5-1
CDR3: CASSLYEDGYTF
DNA: TGCGCCAGCAGCTTGTACGAGGATGGCTACACCTTC

size: .
D: TRBD1
J: TRBJ1-1
V: TRBV2
CDR3: CASSPTGGRTEAFF
DNA: TGTGCCAGCAGCCCGACAGGGGGGCGCACTGAAGCTTTCTTT

size: .
D: TRBD1
J: TRBJ2-3
V: TRBV7-2
CDR3: CASSFVGTGAQDTQYF
DNA: TGTGCCAGCAGCTTTGTGGGGACAGGGGCCCAGGATACGCAGTATTTT

size: few
D: TRBD1
J: TRBJ2-3
V: TRBV18
CDR3: CASSPLQGPDTQYF
DNA: TGTGCCAGCTCACCACTACAGGGGCCAGATACGCAGTATTTT

size: .
D: .
J: TRBJ2-3
V: TRBV5-1
CDR3: CASSLNRATDTQYF
DNA: TGCGCCAGCAGCTTGAACAGGGCCACAGATACGCAGTATTTT

size: .
D: .
J: TRBJ2-3
V: TRBV5-1
CDR3: CASSLESTTQYF
DNA: TGCGCCAGCAGCTTGGAGAGTACTACGCAGTATTTT

size: few
D: .
J: TRBJ1-5
V: TRBV19
CDR3: CASSIEGRNQPQHF
DNA: TGTGCCAGTAGTATTGAGGGCCGCAATCAGCCCCAGCATTTT

size: few
D: .
J: TRBJ2-7
V: TRBV6-1
CDR3: CASKTPRGSYEQYF
DNA: TGTGCCAGCAAAACCCCCCGGGGCTCCTACGAGCAGTACTTC

size: .
D: TRBD1
J: TRBJ2-5
V: TRBV7-9
CDR3: CASSLRTGGPETQYF
DNA: TGTGCCAGCAGCTTACGGACAGGGGGTCCAGAGACCCAGTACTTC

size: .
D: TRBD2
J: TRBJ2-3
V: TRBV7-2
CDR3: CASSTLAAQYF
DNA: TGTGCCAGCAGCACTCTAGCGGCCCAGTATTTT

size: .
D: TRBD1
J: TRBJ1-6
V: TRBV29-1
CDR3: CSVPGTGDNSPLHF
DNA: TGCAGCGTCCCGGGGACAGGGGACAATTCACCCCTCCACTTT

size: once
D: TRBD1
J: TRBJ1-6
V: TRBV18
CDR3: CASSPGQGRSPLHF
DNA: TGTGCCAGCTCCCCGGGACAGGGTCGTTCACCCCTCCACTTT

size: .
D: .
J: TRBJ2-1
V: TRBV5-4
CDR3: CASSFINEQFF
DNA: TGTGCCAGCAGCTTTATTAATGAGCAGTTCTTC

size: .
D: .
J: TRBJ1-2
V: TRBV11-2
CDR3: CASSLGTGSPANYGYTF
DNA: TGTGCCAGCAGCTTAGGAACAGGGAGTCCTGCTAACTATGGCTACACCTTC

size: .
D: TRBD2
J: TRBJ2-3
V: TRBV9
CDR3: CASSVSGGLDTQYF
DNA: TGTGCCAGCAGCGTTAGCGGGGGCCTCGATACGCAGTATTTT

size: .
D: .
J: TRBJ2-7
V: TRBV2
CDR3: CAASGPGPYEQYF
DNA: TGTGCCGCGAGCGGGCCGGGCCCCTACGAGCAGTACTTC

size: .
D: .
J: TRBJ1-2
V: TRBV5-4
CDR3: CASSLDRRDYGYTF
DNA: TGTGCCAGCAGCTTGGACAGGCGAGACTATGGCTACACCTTC

size: .
D: .
J: TRBJ2-7
V: TRBV7-2
CDR3: CASSLGQALSYEQYF
DNA: TGTGCCAGCAGCTTAGGACAGGCCTTGTCCTACGAGCAGTACTTC

size: .
D: .
J: TRBJ2-5
V: TRBV27
CDR3: CASSPRLGGETQYF
DNA: TGTGCCAGCAGTCCACGACTGGGGGGAGAGACCCAGTACTTC

size: .
D: .
J: TRBJ2-3
V: TRBV7-3
CDR3: CASRFAGTDTQYF
DNA: TGTGCCAGCAGGTTTGCGGGCACAGATACGCAGTATTTT

size: .
D: .
J: TRBJ1-2
V: TRBV30
CDR3: CAWSQPGAKANYGYTF
DNA: TGTGCCTGGAGCCAGCCAGGTGCGAAAGCTAACTATGGCTACACCTTC

size: .
D: .
J: TRBJ2-3
V: TRBV6-4
CDR3: CASSDSQADTQYF
DNA: TGTGCCAGCAGTGACTCTCAGGCAGATACGCAGTATTTT

size: .
D: .
J: TRBJ1-6
V: TRBV5-5
CDR3: CASSLLPDRRALHF
DNA: TGTGCCAGCAGTCTCCTCCCGGACCGGCGGGCCCTCCACTTT

size: .
D: TRBD1
J: TRBJ1-1
V: TRBV9
CDR3: CASSPGQGITEAFF
DNA: TGTGCCAGCAGCCCCGGACAGGGGATTACTGAAGCTTTCTTT

size: few
D: TRBD1
J: TRBJ1-1
V: TRBV7-8
CDR3: CASSPTSGTGQAFF
DNA: TGTGCCAGCAGTCCAACGTCCGGGACAGGGCAAGCTTTCTTT

size: .
D: .
J: TRBJ2-3
V: TRBV25-1
CDR3: CASSALPDRPDTQYF
DNA: TGTGCCAGCAGTGCCCTACCTGATCGTCCCGATACGCAGTATTTT

size: .
D: TRBD1
J: TRBJ2-7
V: TRBV5-1
CDR3: CASSKGAARYEQYF
DNA: TGCGCCAGCAGCAAGGGGGCGGCTCGCTACGAGCAGTACTTC

size: .
D: .
J: TRBJ1-6
V: TRBV30
CDR3: CAGSHRVNSPLHF
DNA: TGTGCTGGTTCCCACAGGGTTAATTCACCCCTCCACTTT

size: few
D: .
J: TRBJ1-3
V: TRBV9
CDR3: CASRSEGGNTIYF
DNA: TGTGCCAGCAGATCAGAGGGTGGAAACACCATATATTTT

size: .
D: TRBD2
J: TRBJ2-5
V: TRBV7-2
CDR3: CASSLFPAGDHQETQYF
DNA: TGTGCCAGCAGCTTATTTCCAGCGGGGGACCACCAAGAGACCCAGTACTTC

size: few
D: .
J: TRBJ1-1
V: TRBV6-5
CDR3: CASSRQVPTEAFF
DNA: TGTGCCAGCAGTCGACAGGTCCCCACTGAAGCTTTCTTT

size: .
D: .
J: TRBJ2-7
V: TRBV14
CDR3: CASSLRGLSYEQYF
DNA: TGTGCCAGCAGCCTTCGCGGTCTCTCCTACGAGCAGTACTTC

size: .
D: .
J: TRBJ1-1
V: TRBV7-9
CDR3: CASSSHRDRNTEAFF
DNA: TGTGCCAGCAGCTCCCACAGGGATAGGAACACTGAAGCTTTCTTT

size: once
D: .
J: TRBJ1-4
V: TRBV6-6
CDR3: CASSDRDNNEKLFF
DNA: TGTGCCAGCAGTGACCGGGACAATAATGAAAAACTGTTTTTT

size: .
D: .
J: TRBJ1-5
V: TRBV6-1
CDR3: CASSLDRNQHF
DNA: TGTGCCAGCAGTTTAGACAGGAACCAGCATTTT

size: .
D: .
J: TRBJ2-5
V: TRBV7-2
CDR3: CASDEYQETQYF
DNA: TGTGCCAGCGATGAGTACCAAGAGACCCAGTACTTC

size: .
D: .
J: TRBJ1-1
V: TRBV15
CDR3: CATSRDGRTEAFF
DNA: TGTGCCACCAGCAGGGACGGGAGGACTGAAGCTTTCTTT

size: .
D: TRBD1
J: TRBJ1-2
V: TRBV6-4
CDR3: CASSPGQASYGYTF
DNA: TGTGCCAGCAGCCCGGGACAGGCGTCCTATGGCTACACCTTC

size: few
D: .
J: TRBJ2-7
V: TRBV7-2
CDR3: CASGGASGLYEQYF
DNA: TGTGCCAGCGGGGGGGCTAGCGGTCTTTACGAGCAGTACTTC

size: .
D: .
J: TRBJ1-1
V: TRBV5-1
CDR3: CASSFSPDTEAFF
DNA: TGCGCCAGCAGCTTTTCGCCAGACACTGAAGCTTTCTTT

size: .
D: .
J: TRBJ1-2
V: TRBV2
CDR3: CASSARTERGTNYGYTF
DNA: TGTGCCAGCAGTGCCAGGACAGAAAGGGGAACTAACTATGGCTACACCTTC

size: .
D: TRBD1
J: TRBJ2-1
V: TRBV5-8
CDR3: CASSPPTGSSYNEQFF
DNA: TGTGCCAGCAGCCCTCCGACAGGGAGCTCCTACAATGAGCAGTTCTTC

size: .
D: .
J: TRBJ2-7
V: TRBV7-2
CDR3: CASSIGRDYEQYF
DNA: TGTGCCAGCAGCATTGGACGGGACTACGAGCAGTACTTC

size: .
D: .
J: TRBJ2-1
V: TRBV19
CDR3: CASSMDYRGDEQFF
DNA: TGTGCCAGTAGTATGGACTACAGGGGAGATGAGCAGTTCTTC

size: .
D: .
J: TRBJ2-1
V: TRBV27
CDR3: CASSLGQGGTHEQFF
DNA: TGTGCCAGCAGTTTAGGGCAGGGAGGTACCCATGAGCAGTTCTTC

size: few
D: .
J: TRBJ1-5
V: TRBV6-5
CDR3: CASSYSANSNQPQHF
DNA: TGTGCCAGCAGTTACTCCGCGAATAGCAATCAGCCCCAGCATTTT

size: few
D: .
J: TRBJ1-5
V: TRBV6-5
CDR3: CASSYSGRHSNQPQHF
DNA: TGTGCCAGCAGTTACTCCGGCAGACATAGCAATCAGCCCCAGCATTTT

size: .
D: .
J: TRBJ2-7
V: TRBV7-6
CDR3: CASSLRGGSGGSYEQYF
DNA: TGTGCCAGCAGCTTAAGGGGGGGGAGCGGCGGTTCCTACGAGCAGTACTTC

size: .
D: TRBD1
J: TRBJ1-6
V: TRBV5-6
CDR3: CASSTRQGASYNSPLHF
DNA: TGTGCCAGCAGCACAAGACAGGGGGCATCCTATAATTCACCCCTCCACTTT